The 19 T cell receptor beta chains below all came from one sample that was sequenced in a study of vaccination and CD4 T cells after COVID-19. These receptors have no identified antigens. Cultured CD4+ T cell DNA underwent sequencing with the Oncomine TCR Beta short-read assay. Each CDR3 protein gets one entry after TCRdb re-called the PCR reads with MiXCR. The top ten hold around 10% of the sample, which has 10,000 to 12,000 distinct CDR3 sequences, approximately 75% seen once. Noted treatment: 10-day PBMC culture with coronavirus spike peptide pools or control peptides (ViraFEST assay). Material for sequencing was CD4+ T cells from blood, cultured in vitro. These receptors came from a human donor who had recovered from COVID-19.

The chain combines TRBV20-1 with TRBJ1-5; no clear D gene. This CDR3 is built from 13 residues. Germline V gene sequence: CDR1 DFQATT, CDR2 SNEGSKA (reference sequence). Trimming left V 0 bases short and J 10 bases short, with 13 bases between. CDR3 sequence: CSARDTPRSPQHF. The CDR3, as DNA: TGCAGTGCTAGAGATACCCCTCGGAGCCCCCAGCATTTT.

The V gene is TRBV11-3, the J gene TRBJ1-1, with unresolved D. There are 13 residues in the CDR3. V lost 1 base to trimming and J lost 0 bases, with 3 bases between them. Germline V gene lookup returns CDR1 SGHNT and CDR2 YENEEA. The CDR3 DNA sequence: TGTGCCAGCAGCTTAGGGATGAACACTGAAGCTTTCTTT. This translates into CASSLGMNTEAFF.

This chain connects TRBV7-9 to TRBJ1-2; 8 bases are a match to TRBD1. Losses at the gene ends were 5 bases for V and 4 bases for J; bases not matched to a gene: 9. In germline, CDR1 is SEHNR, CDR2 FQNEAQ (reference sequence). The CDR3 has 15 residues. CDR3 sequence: CASSPRTGRSYGYTF. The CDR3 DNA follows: TGTGCCAGCAGCCCCCGGACAGGGCGATCCTATGGCTACACCTTC.

The CDR3 nucleotides are TGTGCCAGCAGTTACTCGATGAGGCGGGTAGCACAAGAGACCCAGTACTTC. This gives the protein CASSYSMRRVAQETQYF. The chain carries TRBV6-5 and TRBJ2-5, with D possibly matching TRBD2 (5 bases). Trimming took 0 bases from V and 2 from J, leaving 16 bases between them. This CDR3 spans 17 amino acids. CDR1 is MNHEY, CDR2 SVGAGI, per germline.

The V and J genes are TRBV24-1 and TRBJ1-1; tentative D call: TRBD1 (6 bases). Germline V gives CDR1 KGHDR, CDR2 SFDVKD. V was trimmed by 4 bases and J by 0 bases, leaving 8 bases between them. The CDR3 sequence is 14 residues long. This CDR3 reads CATSDGTLNTEAFF. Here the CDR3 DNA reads TGTGCCACCAGTGACGGGACACTGAACACTGAAGCTTTCTTT.

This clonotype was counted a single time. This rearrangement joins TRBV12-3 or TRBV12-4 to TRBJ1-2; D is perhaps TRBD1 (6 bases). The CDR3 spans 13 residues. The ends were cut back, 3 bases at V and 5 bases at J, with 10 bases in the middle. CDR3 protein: CASSFDRRYGYTF. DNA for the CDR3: TGTGCCAGCAGTTTCGACAGGCGGTATGGCTACACCTTC.

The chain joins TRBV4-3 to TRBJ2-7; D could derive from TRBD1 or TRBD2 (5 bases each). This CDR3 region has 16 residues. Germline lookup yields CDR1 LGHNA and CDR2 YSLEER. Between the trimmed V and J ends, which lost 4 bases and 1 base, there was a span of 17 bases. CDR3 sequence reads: CASSRTGGGVSYEQYF. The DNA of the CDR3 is TGCGCCAGCAGCCGTACAGGAGGTGGAGTTTCCTACGAGCAGTACTTC.

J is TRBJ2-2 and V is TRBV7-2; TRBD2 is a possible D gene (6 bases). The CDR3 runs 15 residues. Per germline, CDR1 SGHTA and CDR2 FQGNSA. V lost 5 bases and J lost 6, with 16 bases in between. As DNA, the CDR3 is TGTGCCAGCAGCCCCCTCCCGACTAGTGCCGGGGAGCTGTTTTTT. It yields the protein CASSPLPTSAGELFF.

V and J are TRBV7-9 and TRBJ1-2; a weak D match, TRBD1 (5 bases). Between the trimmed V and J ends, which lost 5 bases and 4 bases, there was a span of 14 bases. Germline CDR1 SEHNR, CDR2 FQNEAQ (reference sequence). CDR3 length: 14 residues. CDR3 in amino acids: CASSPRGPPYGYTF. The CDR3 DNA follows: TGTGCCAGCAGCCCAAGGGGACCTCCCTATGGCTACACCTTC.

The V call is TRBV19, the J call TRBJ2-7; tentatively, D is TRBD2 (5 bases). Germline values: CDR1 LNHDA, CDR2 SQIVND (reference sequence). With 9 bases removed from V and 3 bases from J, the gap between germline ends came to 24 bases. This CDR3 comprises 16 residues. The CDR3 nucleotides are TGTGCCAGCAGCCCACTAGGACGGTCCAAGTTCTACGAGCAGTACTTC. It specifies CASSPLGRSKFYEQYF.

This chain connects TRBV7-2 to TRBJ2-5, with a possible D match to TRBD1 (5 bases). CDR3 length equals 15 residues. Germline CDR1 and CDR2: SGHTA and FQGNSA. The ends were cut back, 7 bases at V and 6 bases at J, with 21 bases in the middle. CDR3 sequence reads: CASTTDSARGKTQYF. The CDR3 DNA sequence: TGTGCCAGCACCACCGACAGCGCGCGCGGAAAGACCCAGTACTTC.

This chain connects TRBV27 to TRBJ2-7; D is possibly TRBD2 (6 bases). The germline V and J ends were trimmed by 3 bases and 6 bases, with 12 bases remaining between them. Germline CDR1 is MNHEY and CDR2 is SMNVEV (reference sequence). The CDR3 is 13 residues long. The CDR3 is CASSFPGDREQYF. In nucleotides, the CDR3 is TGTGCCAGCAGTTTTCCGGGGGACCGCGAGCAGTACTTC.

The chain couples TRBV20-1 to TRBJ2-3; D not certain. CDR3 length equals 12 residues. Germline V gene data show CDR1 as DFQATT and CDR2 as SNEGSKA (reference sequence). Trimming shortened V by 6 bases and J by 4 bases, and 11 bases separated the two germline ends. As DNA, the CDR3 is TGCAGTGCCCTCGGACGGGCAGATACGCAGTATTTT. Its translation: CSALGRADTQYF.

CDR3 sequence (DNA): TGTGCCAGCACCGCCACCGACAGGAGAGGTTCACCCCTCCACTTT. Protein sequence: CASTATDRRGSPLHF. The chain is built from TRBV6-1 and TRBJ1-6, with D possibly being TRBD1 (6 bases). The CDR3 has 15 amino acids. V dropped 7 bases and J dropped 9 bases, with 19 bases sitting between them. Germline V CDR1 and CDR2: MNHNS, SASEGT.

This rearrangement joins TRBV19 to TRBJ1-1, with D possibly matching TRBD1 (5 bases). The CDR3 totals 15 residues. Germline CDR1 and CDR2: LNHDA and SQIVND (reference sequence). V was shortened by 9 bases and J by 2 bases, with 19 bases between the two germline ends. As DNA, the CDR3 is TGTGCCAGCACGTTAAGCCTCCAGGGTAACACTGAAGCTTTCTTT. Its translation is CASTLSLQGNTEAFF.

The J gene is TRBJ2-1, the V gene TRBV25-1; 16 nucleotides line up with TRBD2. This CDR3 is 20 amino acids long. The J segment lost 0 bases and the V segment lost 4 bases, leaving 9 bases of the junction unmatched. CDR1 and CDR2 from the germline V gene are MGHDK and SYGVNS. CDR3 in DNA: TGTGCCAGCAGTGGGAGTGCGGGACTAGCGGGAGGGAGCTCCTACAATGAGCAGTTCTTC. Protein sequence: CASSGSAGLAGGSSYNEQFF.

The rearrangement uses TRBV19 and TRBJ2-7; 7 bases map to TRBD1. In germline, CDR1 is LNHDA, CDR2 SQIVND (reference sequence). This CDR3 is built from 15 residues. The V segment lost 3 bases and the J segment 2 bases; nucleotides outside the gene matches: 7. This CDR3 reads CASSIRDSHAYEQYF. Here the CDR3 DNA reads TGTGCCAGTAGTATCCGGGACAGCCATGCCTACGAGCAGTACTTC.

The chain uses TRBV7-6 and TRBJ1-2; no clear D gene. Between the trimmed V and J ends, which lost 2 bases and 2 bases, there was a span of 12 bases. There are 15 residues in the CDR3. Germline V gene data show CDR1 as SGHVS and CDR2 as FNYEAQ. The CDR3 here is CASSLFTQQNYGYTF. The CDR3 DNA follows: TGTGCCAGCAGCTTATTTACACAGCAGAACTATGGCTACACCTTC.

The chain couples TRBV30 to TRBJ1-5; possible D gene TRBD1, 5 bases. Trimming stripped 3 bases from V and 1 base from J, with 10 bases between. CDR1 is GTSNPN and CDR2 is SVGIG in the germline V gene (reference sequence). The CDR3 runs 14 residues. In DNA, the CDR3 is TGTGCCTGGAGGGGCCCAGGGAGCAATCAGCCCCAGCATTTT. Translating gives CAWRGPGSNQPQHF.